The 28 T cell receptor beta chains listed next were all sequenced from one sample in a study of blood T cells in healthy people across ages. Using a J-beta primer mix together with a sample-barcoded 5' primer, a second PCR was run for roughly 6 to 12 cycles. TCRdb fed the 5' RACE reads into MiXCR, producing one record per CDR3 protein. The table has about 1.7 million distinct CDR3 sequences, approximately 28% seen once. The specimen sequenced was blood. The receptors come from a woman in her thirties in good health.

This clonotype came up once. The CDR3 spells CASSPGAANYEQYF. The CDR3 DNA reads TGTGCCAGCTCTCCGGGAGCTGCAAACTACGAGCAGTACTTC. V is TRBV18 and J is TRBJ2-7, with a possible D match to TRBD2 (6 bases). The CDR3 spans 14 residues. CDR1 and CDR2 from the germline V gene are KGHSH and LQKENI. The V end was cut by 6 bases, the J end by 3 bases, with 15 bases between.

Turning to this clonotype: A much larger clone lies a single base off, so this may be a read error. The gene calls are TRBV12-3 or TRBV12-4 and TRBJ2-5; weak D call: TRBD1 (8 bases). CDR3 length: 15 residues. The CDR3, as DNA: TGTGCCAGCAGTCGACGGACAGGGAGGGGAGAGACCCAGGACTTC. Translated, it gives CASSRRTGRGETQDF.

CDR3 in amino acids: CASRYSPEAFF. The DNA for the CDR3 is TGTGCCAGCAGGTACAGCCCTGAAGCTTTCTTT. The chain combines TRBV2 with TRBJ1-1; unclear D gene. The CDR3 runs to 11 residues. CDR1 is SNHLY, CDR2 FYNNEI, per germline. Trimming left V 6 bases short and J 6 bases short, with 8 bases between.

This chain uses TRBV24-1 with TRBJ2-3; D is perhaps TRBD1 (7 bases). Trimming shortened V by 4 bases and J by 0 bases, and 13 bases separated the two germline ends. CDR1 is KGHDR and CDR2 is SFDVKD in the germline V gene. The CDR3 runs 16 residues. In DNA, the CDR3 is TGTGCCACCAGTGACCCGACAGGGAGGAGCACAGATACGCAGTATTTT. This sequence encodes CATSDPTGRSTDTQYF.

This chain links TRBV2 with TRBJ1-6, with D uncertain. CDR3 size: 16 residues. The germline V gene encodes CDR1 SNHLY and CDR2 FYNNEI. The V end lost 2 bases, the J end lost 6 bases, and 14 bases lay between the germline ends. The CDR3 loop is CASSESRRRSNSPLHF. The DNA of the CDR3 is TGTGCCAGCAGTGAATCCAGACGGCGCAGTAATTCACCCCTCCACTTT.

The rearrangement uses TRBV30 and TRBJ1-1; TRBD1 matches 12 bases. The V and J ends lost 1 base and 11 bases, in that order; junction bases with no gene match: 5. CDR1 and CDR2 (germline): GTSNPN, SVGIG (reference sequence). The CDR3 consists of 13 residues. CDR3 nucleotide sequence: TGTGCCTGGAGTGGGGACAGGGGGCGTGAGGCTTTCTTT. Encoded protein: CAWSGDRGREAFF.

This clonotype was detected only a few times. The J gene is TRBJ2-7, the V gene TRBV28; possibly TRBD1 or TRBD2 for D (5 bases each). Trimming removed 5 bases at V and 3 bases at J, with 17 bases between. CDR1 is MDHEN, CDR2 SYDVKM, per germline. The CDR3 runs to 15 residues. DNA of the CDR3: TGTGCCAGCAGTACGGTCATACGAGGGGACTACGAGCAGTACTTC. Protein product: CASSTVIRGDYEQYF.

This chain uses TRBV7-9 with TRBJ2-2; D not certain. The CDR3 is 14 residues long. Trimming removed 3 bases from V and 1 base from J, with 6 bases in between. Per germline, CDR1 SEHNR and CDR2 FQNEAQ (reference sequence). The CDR3 protein is CASSLERNTGELFF. CDR3 bases: TGTGCCAGCAGCTTGGAGCGGAACACCGGGGAGCTGTTTTTT.

This clonotype was picked up many times. The rearrangement joins TRBV29-1 to TRBJ2-3; 8 bases fit TRBD1. There are 15 residues in the CDR3. Germline lookup yields CDR1 SQVTM and CDR2 ANQGSEA. Unmatched junction bases numbered 18, after V lost 7 bases and J lost 9 bases. The CDR3 DNA reads TGCAGCGCCGAGACAGGGGCATCACCCCCTAAAACGCAGTATTTT. Translated: CSAETGASPPKTQYF.

The chain carries TRBV20-1 and TRBJ1-6; 7 bases line up with TRBD1. The CDR3 covers 14 residues. The germline V gene has CDR1 DFQATT and CDR2 SNEGSKA (reference sequence). V was clipped by 5 bases and J by 10 bases; unmatched bases: 11. DNA of the CDR3: TGCAGTGCTCAGACAGGGATAATCAAATCACCCCTCCACTTT. Its translation: CSAQTGIIKSPLHF.

The chain has TRBV28 and TRBJ1-4; D perhaps matches TRBD1 (6 bases). V lost 5 bases and J 7 bases, leaving 17 bases between the germline ends. Germline values: CDR1 MDHEN, CDR2 SYDVKM. This CDR3 is 15 amino acids long. CDR3 loop: CASSPSGGFREKLFF. The CDR3, as DNA: TGTGCCAGCAGTCCCTCGGGGGGCTTCCGTGAAAAACTGTTTTTT. Using reference TRBV28 and TRBJ1-4 for the parts outside the CDR3, the full variable domain is DVKVTQSSRYLVKRTGEKVFLECVQDMDHENMFWYRQDPGLGLRLIYFSYDVKMKEKGDIPEGYSVSREKKERFSLILESASTNQTSMYLCASSPSGGFREKLFFGSGTQLSVL.

The chain has TRBV10-3 and TRBJ2-7, with D tentatively TRBD1 or TRBD2 (5 bases each). Germline V lookup: CDR1 ENHRY, CDR2 SYGVKD. There are 15 residues in the CDR3. Trimming removed 10 bases at V and 0 bases at J, with 19 bases between. The CDR3 protein is CATRPGVGDSYEQYF. In DNA form, the CDR3 reads TGTGCCACCAGACCCGGGGTGGGGGACTCCTACGAGCAGTACTTC.

About this clonotype itself: A read error is possible here, since a much larger clone lies one base away. The chain recombines TRBV20-1 with TRBJ2-1, with TRBD2 matching 8 bases. The CDR3 is 12 residues long. Per the germline V gene, CDR1 is DFQATT and CDR2 is SNEGSKA (reference sequence). In DNA form, the CDR3 reads TGCAGGGCTAGAGTAGCGGGGACTGAGCAGTTCTTC. This translates into CRARVAGTEQFF.

The chain joins TRBV7-2 to TRBJ2-1; tentatively, D is TRBD2 (6 bases). This CDR3 has 15 amino acids. Per germline, CDR1 SGHTA and CDR2 FQGNSA. V lost 4 bases and J lost 2, with 12 bases in between. The CDR3 DNA reads TGTGCCAGCAGCTCAAGCGGGTCAACCTACAATGAGCAGTTCTTC. The encoded protein is CASSSSGSTYNEQFF.

The genes are TRBV20-1 and TRBJ2-3; 10 bases fit TRBD1. This CDR3 is 16 amino acids long. Germline CDR1 DFQATT, CDR2 SNEGSKA (reference sequence). With 1 base clipped from V and 4 bases from J, the junction kept 8 bases outside the gene matches. The CDR3 loop reads CSARAVRDRGADTQYF. CDR3 nucleotide sequence: TGCAGTGCTAGAGCAGTCCGGGACAGGGGAGCAGATACGCAGTATTTT.

In its sample, this clonotype was seen a few times. Mismatch with germline at one junction end may stem from a read error. J is TRBJ2-1 and V is TRBV12-3 or TRBV12-4, with D tentatively TRBD1 or TRBD2 (5 bases each). The CDR3 covers 12 residues. This CDR3 reads CAGSPGRREQFF. As DNA, the CDR3 is TGTGCCGGCAGCCCGGGGCGACGTGAGCAGTTCTTC.

To note about this clonotype: A single base separates this from a much larger clone, so it may be a read error. This chain links TRBV12-3 or TRBV12-4 with TRBJ2-3, with a tentative D call TRBD2 (6 bases). The CDR3 has 13 residues. Trimming shortened V by 10 bases and J by 6 bases, and 17 bases separated the two germline ends. CDR3 in DNA: TGTGCCATCGTACTTGGCGGAGGGGATACGCAGTATTTT. The encoded protein is CAIVLGGGDTQYF.

The chain uses TRBV10-3 and TRBJ2-7, with TRBD2 matching over 10 bases. The V gene end was trimmed by 0 bases and the J gene end by 2 bases; junction bases not matched to a gene: 4. Looked up from germline, CDR1 is ENHRY and CDR2 is SYGVKD. This CDR3 spans 16 amino acids. The CDR3 sequence: CAISESSLAGAYEQYF. The CDR3 DNA is TGTGCCATCAGTGAGTCATCTCTAGCGGGAGCCTACGAGCAGTACTTC.

The chain's CDR3 is CASSLGASGSGEQFF. In DNA form, the CDR3 reads TGTGCCAGCAGTCTAGGGGCTAGCGGGAGTGGTGAGCAGTTCTTC. V and J are TRBV6-6 and TRBJ2-1; TRBD2 matches at 10 bases. V shed 5 bases and J 9 bases; nucleotides not matched to a gene: 10. CDR3 length: 15 amino acids. The germline V gene encodes CDR1 MNHNY and CDR2 SVGAGI (reference sequence).

This clonotype has only a few counts. This chain uses TRBV20-1 with TRBJ2-1; D is unresolved. V shed 4 bases and J shed 5 bases, with 15 bases lying between them. This CDR3 region has 14 residues. Germline CDR1 is DFQATT and CDR2 is SNEGSKA (reference sequence). The chain's CDR3 is CSATPPGKHNEQFF. CDR3 bases: TGCAGTGCTACCCCTCCCGGAAAACACAATGAGCAGTTCTTC.

The chain has TRBV10-2 and TRBJ2-5; possibly TRBD1 or TRBD2 for D (5 bases each). The J call may be mistaken, given a closer DNA end match to TRBJ2-7. The CDR3 is 14 amino acids. Per germline, CDR1 WSHSY and CDR2 SAAADI. Written as DNA, the CDR3 is TGCGCCAGCAGTGACCCGGGGACGGTCCACGAGCAGTACTTC. It codes for CASSDPGTVHEQYF.

There are a few counts of this clonotype. The chain combines TRBV4-1 with TRBJ1-1; no definite D call. Germline assignment: CDR1 MGHRA and CDR2 YSYEKL. V lost 0 bases, J lost 1 base, and 9 bases lay in between. The CDR3 covers 15 residues. This chain's CDR3 is CASSQDRTANTEAFF. The CDR3, as DNA: TGCGCCAGCAGCCAAGATCGTACGGCGAACACTGAAGCTTTCTTT.

The chain recombines TRBV12-3 or TRBV12-4 with TRBJ2-2; either TRBD1 or TRBD2 may fit D (6 bases each). Trimming took 5 bases from V and 3 from J, leaving 16 bases between them. The CDR3 spans 16 residues. CDR3 sequence: CASSPTGAGYTGELFF. DNA of the CDR3: TGTGCCAGCAGTCCCACGGGGGCGGGGTACACCGGGGAGCTGTTTTTT.

The rearrangement uses TRBV9 and TRBJ1-2, with D unclear. V was pared by 5 bases and J by 0 bases, with 8 bases between. The germline V gene encodes CDR1 SGDLS and CDR2 YYNGEE. The CDR3 totals 13 residues. DNA for the CDR3: TGTGCCAGCAGACTTGGGGCTAACTATGGCTACACCTTC. Translated: CASRLGANYGYTF.

This sequence joins TRBV9 and TRBJ2-3; D possibly corresponds to TRBD2 (6 bases). Germline V gives CDR1 SGDLS, CDR2 YYNGEE. CDR3 length: 12 amino acids. Trimming pared 8 bases from V and 7 bases from J, leaving 14 bases between. DNA for the CDR3: TGTGCCAGATGGGAGGCACAGAATACGCAGTATTTT. Protein sequence: CARWEAQNTQYF.

This clonotype has more than one count but fewer than ten. V gene TRBV6-1 combines with J gene TRBJ1-5; D ambiguous. From germline, CDR1 is MNHNS and CDR2 SASEGT. This CDR3 is 15 amino acids long. V lost 5 bases, J lost 4 bases, and 15 bases lay in between. The CDR3 bases are TGTGCCAGCAGTCGAATGAGCGCGGAGAATCAGCCCCAGCATTTT. Protein: CASSRMSAENQPQHF.

This clonotype was detected a few times. The chain joins TRBV15 to TRBJ2-1; 11 nucleotides align to TRBD2. J lost 10 bases, V lost 0 bases, and 5 bases had no gene match. CDR3 size: 15 residues. Germline values: CDR1 LNHNV, CDR2 YYDKDF (reference sequence). The chain's CDR3 is CATSRELAGVREQFF. The DNA of the CDR3 is TGTGCCACCAGCAGAGAACTAGCGGGAGTTCGGGAGCAGTTCTTC.

This clonotype was counted only a few times. The CDR3, as DNA: TGTGCCAGCACCCCAGGGACAGGGGGCCTGAACACTGAAGCTTTCTTT. Protein product: CASTPGTGGLNTEAFF. The chain combines TRBV12-3 or TRBV12-4 with TRBJ1-1; 12 nucleotides agree with TRBD1. V gave up 7 bases and J gave up 0 bases; unmatched junction bases: 6. The CDR3 consists of 16 residues.